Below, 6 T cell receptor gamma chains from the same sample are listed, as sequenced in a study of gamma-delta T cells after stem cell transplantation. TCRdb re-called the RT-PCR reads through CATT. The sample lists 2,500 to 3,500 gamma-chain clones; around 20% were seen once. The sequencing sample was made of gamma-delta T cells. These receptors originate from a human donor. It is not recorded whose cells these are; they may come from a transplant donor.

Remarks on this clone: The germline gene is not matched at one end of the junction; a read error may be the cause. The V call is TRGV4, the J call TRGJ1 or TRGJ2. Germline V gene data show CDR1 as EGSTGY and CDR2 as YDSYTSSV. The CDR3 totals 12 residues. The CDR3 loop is CATGEVDYKKLF. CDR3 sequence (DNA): TGTGCCACCGGGGAGGTAGATTATAAGAAACTCTTT.

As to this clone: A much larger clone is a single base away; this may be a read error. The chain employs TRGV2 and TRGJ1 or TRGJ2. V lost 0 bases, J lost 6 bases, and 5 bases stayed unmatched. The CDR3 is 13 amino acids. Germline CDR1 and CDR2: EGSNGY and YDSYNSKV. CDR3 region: CATWDGPSYKKLF. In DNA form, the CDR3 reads TGTGCCACCTGGGACGGGCCTAGTTATAAGAAACTCTTT.

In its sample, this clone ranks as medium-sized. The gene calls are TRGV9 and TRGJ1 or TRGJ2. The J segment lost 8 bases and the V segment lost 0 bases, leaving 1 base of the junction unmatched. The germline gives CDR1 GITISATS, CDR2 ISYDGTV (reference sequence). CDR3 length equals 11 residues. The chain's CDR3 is CALWEVHKKLF. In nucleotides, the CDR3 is TGTGCCTTGTGGGAGGTGCATAAGAAACTCTTT.

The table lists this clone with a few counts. The CDR3 DNA sequence: TGTGCCACCTGGGACAATATATATTATAAGAAACTCTTT. Its translation: CATWDNIYYKKLF. This chain connects TRGV3 to TRGJ1 or TRGJ2. CDR1 is VTNTFY and CDR2 is YDVSTARD in the germline V gene (reference sequence). CDR3 length equals 13 residues. With V trimmed by 2 bases and J by 4 bases, 5 bases remained unmatched.

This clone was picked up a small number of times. The CDR3 DNA is TGTGCCACCTGGGACGGGGAGTTTTATTATAAGAAACTCTTT. Translation gives CATWDGEFYYKKLF. The V and J genes are TRGV2 and TRGJ1 or TRGJ2. The CDR3 contains 14 residues. V was pared by 0 bases and J by 3 bases, with 5 bases of the junction left unmatched. Germline CDR1 and CDR2: EGSNGY and YDSYNSKV.

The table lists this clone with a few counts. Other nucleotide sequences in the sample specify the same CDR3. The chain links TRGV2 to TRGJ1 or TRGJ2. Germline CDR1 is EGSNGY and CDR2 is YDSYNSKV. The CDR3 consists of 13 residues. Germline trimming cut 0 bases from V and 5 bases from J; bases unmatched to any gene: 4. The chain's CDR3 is CATWDGPDYKKLF. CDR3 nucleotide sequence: TGTGCCACCTGGGACGGGCCTGATTATAAGAAACTCTTT.